What follows are 25 T cell receptor beta chains derived from one specimen sequenced in a study of T cells in localized non-small cell lung cancer (dated by TCRdb to 2018 to 2021). The library was obtained by the immunoSEQ multiplex PCR assay. This immuneACCESS table, as held by TCRdb, lists in-frame sequences with V and J called but not all clones. Of the missing ones, under half trace to an unresolved V gene in checked studies; the others have no known cause. In this sample the table shows 70,000 or so clones, approximately 84% of which occur a single time. 1.3% of the sample comes from the top ten. The sequences come from peripheral blood, collected before any cancer treatment. The receptors derive from a female donor older than 55 with stage I lung adenocarcinoma.

The chain uses TRBV19 and TRBJ1-4, with a weak D call TRBD1 (5 bases). CDR3 size: 15 residues. V shed 1 base and J shed 8 bases, with 14 bases lying between them. Germline assignment: CDR1 LNHDA and CDR2 SQIVND (reference sequence). CDR3 DNA: TGTGCCAGTAGTATAGTGGGGCGGTATCGCGAAAAACTGTTTTTT. It translates to CASSIVGRYREKLFF.

V is TRBV7-9 and J is TRBJ2-2; a weak D match, TRBD1 (5 bases). Germline-derived CDR1 and CDR2 are SEHNR and FQNEAQ (reference sequence). The V gene lost 5 bases and the J gene lost 0 bases, with 10 bases spanning the gap. This CDR3 has 15 amino acids. This CDR3 is CASSLGQANTGELFF. CDR3 bases: TGTGCCAGCAGCCTAGGACAAGCGAACACCGGGGAGCTGTTTTTT.

The V and J genes are TRBV19 and TRBJ1-6; the match to TRBD1 covers 10 bases. Trimming at V came to 5 bases and at J to 0 bases, leaving 10 bases not matched to a gene. Per germline, CDR1 LNHDA and CDR2 SQIVND (reference sequence). This CDR3 comprises 19 residues. CDR3 amino acids: CASSATGTGVSSYNSPLHF. Written as DNA, the CDR3 is TGTGCCAGTAGTGCTACCGGGACAGGGGTAAGCTCCTATAATTCACCCCTCCACTTT.

The V gene is TRBV29-1, the J gene TRBJ1-1; tentative D call: TRBD1 (6 bases). The CDR3 totals 13 residues. CDR1 is SQVTM and CDR2 is ANQGSEA in the germline V gene. Trimming cost V 6 bases and J 0 bases, with 11 bases left between them. The CDR3 is CSVKGGVNTEAFF. As DNA, the CDR3 is TGCAGCGTCAAAGGGGGGGTGAACACTGAAGCTTTCTTT.

This chain links TRBV7-9 with TRBJ2-2; TRBD1 matches at 11 bases. This CDR3 has 15 residues. Germline V gene data show CDR1 as SEHNR and CDR2 as FQNEAQ (reference sequence). V was pared by 5 bases and J by 8 bases, with 7 bases of the junction left unmatched. The CDR3 nucleotides read TGTGCCAGCAGCCTATCCGGACAGGGGGCAGGGGAGCTGTTTTTT. It codes for CASSLSGQGAGELFF.

The rearrangement uses TRBV27 and TRBJ1-4; no definite D call. The germline V gene has CDR1 MNHEY and CDR2 SMNVEV (reference sequence). The ends were cut back, 3 bases at V and 8 bases at J, with 16 bases in the middle. The CDR3 is made up of 15 amino acids. The CDR3 region has the DNA TGTGCCAGCAGTTTGCGTGAAGGAGGACGGGAAAAACTGTTTTTT. This encodes CASSLREGGREKLFF.

The genes are TRBV28 and TRBJ2-6, with D possibly being TRBD2 (7 bases). Between the trimmed V and J ends, which lost 3 bases and 0 bases, there was a span of 15 bases. CDR1 and CDR2 (germline): MDHEN, SYDVKM. The CDR3 covers 18 residues. The CDR3 DNA reads TGTGCCAGCAGTTTGGCGGGGGCGGTCCGCTCTGGGGCCAACGTCCTGACTTTC. Translation gives CASSLAGAVRSGANVLTF.

This clone has only one observation. This rearrangement joins TRBV5-6 to TRBJ1-2; a possible D gene is TRBD1 (6 bases). This CDR3 comprises 15 residues. V was cut by 1 base and J by 0 bases, with 10 bases left in between. Germline V lookup: CDR1 SGHDT, CDR2 YYEEEE. The CDR3 here is CASSLRGQTNYGYTF. Written as DNA, the CDR3 is TGTGCCAGCAGCTTGCGGGGGCAGACTAACTATGGCTACACCTTC. The variable domain in full, with the rest retrieved from reference TRBV5-6 and TRBJ1-2, is DAGVTQSPTHLIKTRGQQVTLRCSPKSGHDTVSWYQQALGQGPQFIFQYYEEEERQRGNFPDRFSGHQFPNYSSELNVNALLLGDSALYLCASSLRGQTNYGYTFGSGTRLTVV.

The genes are TRBV28 and TRBJ1-4, with D perhaps matching TRBD1 (6 bases). The germline V and J ends were trimmed by 7 bases and 7 bases, with 10 bases remaining between them. Germline V gene sequence: CDR1 MDHEN, CDR2 SYDVKM. The CDR3 has 12 residues. The CDR3 nucleotides are TGTGCCAGCAAGGTAGGGGGTGAAAAACTGTTTTTT. Its translation is CASKVGGEKLFF.

The chain couples TRBV18 to TRBJ1-1, with a tentative D call TRBD1 (5 bases). V was pared by 3 bases and J by 1 base, with 15 bases between. This CDR3 contains 16 residues. The V gene's germline CDR1 is KGHSH and CDR2 LQKENI. The CDR3 DNA reads as TGTGCCAGCTCACCGATCGTTTCGGGGGAGAACACTGAAGCTTTCTTT. Translated, it gives CASSPIVSGENTEAFF.

The rearrangement uses TRBV29-1 and TRBJ1-2; D not certain. V lost 7 bases, J lost 3 bases, and 6 bases lay in between. Germline CDR1 and CDR2: SQVTM and ANQGSEA. The CDR3 has 10 amino acids. CDR3 loop: CSGWDYGYTF. DNA for the CDR3: TGCAGCGGTTGGGACTATGGCTACACCTTC.

The chain has TRBV27 and TRBJ1-1; TRBD1 matches at 8 bases. The CDR3 sequence is 15 residues long. The V gene end was trimmed by 0 bases and the J gene end by 7 bases; junction bases not matched to a gene: 7. Germline V CDR1 and CDR2: MNHEY, SMNVEV (reference sequence). The CDR3 nucleotides are TGTGCCAGCAGTTTATCGGCAGGGGGCGCTGGTGAAGCTTTCTTT. Encoded protein: CASSLSAGGAGEAFF.

The gene calls are TRBV7-3 and TRBJ2-3; 11 nucleotides align to TRBD2. Per the germline V gene, CDR1 is SGHTA and CDR2 is FQGTGA. After removal of 5 bases from V and 6 bases from J, the junction contained 13 bases not matched to a gene. The CDR3 has 17 amino acids. CDR3 bases: TGTGCCAGCAGCCCACCCGGGACTAGCGGTCAAGTGGATACGCAGTATTTT. This sequence encodes CASSPPGTSGQVDTQYF.

This rearrangement joins TRBV5-6 to TRBJ1-1, with unresolved D. In germline, CDR1 is SGHDT, CDR2 YYEEEE. CDR3 length equals 11 residues. V lost 2 bases and J lost 11, with 10 bases in between. The CDR3 bases are TGTGCCAGCAGCTTAAACGGCGAGGCTTTCTTT. It is translated as CASSLNGEAFF.

The chain joins TRBV7-2 to TRBJ1-1, with 7 bases aligning to TRBD1. Trimming removed 0 bases from V and 1 base from J; junction bases left unmatched: 2. Looked up from germline, CDR1 is SGHTA and CDR2 is FQGNSA. The CDR3 runs 15 residues. In nucleotides, the CDR3 is TGTGCCAGCAGCTTAGCGGCAGGGGGGAACACTGAAGCTTTCTTT. This encodes CASSLAAGGNTEAFF.

This sequence joins TRBV7-2 and TRBJ2-1, with TRBD2 matching 15 bases. V shed 3 bases and J 6 bases; nucleotides not matched to a gene: 3. The V gene's germline CDR1 is SGHTA and CDR2 FQGNSA. This CDR3 has 16 residues. The CDR3 here is CASSLWTSGRANEQFF. As DNA, the CDR3 is TGTGCCAGCAGCTTGTGGACTAGCGGGAGGGCCAATGAGCAGTTCTTC.

V and J are TRBV18 and TRBJ2-1; no firm D call. Per germline, CDR1 KGHSH and CDR2 LQKENI. This CDR3 is built from 13 residues. V was clipped by 3 bases and J by 9 bases, with 12 bases between them. The CDR3 DNA reads as TGTGCCAGCTCACCCTCCCAGTCTCTTGAGCAGTTCTTC. This encodes CASSPSQSLEQFF.

The chain combines TRBV10-2 with TRBJ2-3; no clear D. In germline, CDR1 is WSHSY, CDR2 SAAADI. The V gene lost 3 bases and the J gene lost 0 bases, with 16 bases spanning the gap. This CDR3 contains 17 residues. This CDR3 is CASSEILASYSTDTQYF. The CDR3 nucleotides read TGCGCCAGCAGTGAAATACTTGCGAGTTATAGCACAGATACGCAGTATTTT.

The V call is TRBV28, the J call TRBJ2-1; 9 nucleotides align to TRBD2. This CDR3 region has 19 residues. J gave up 4 bases and V 3 bases, and 16 bases lay outside the gene matches. Germline V gene data show CDR1 as MDHEN and CDR2 as SYDVKM. The chain's CDR3 is CASSFFTGAGGKGYNEQFF. As DNA, the CDR3 is TGTGCCAGCAGTTTTTTTACGGGAGCGGGAGGAAAGGGATACAATGAGCAGTTCTTC.

The V gene is TRBV18, the J gene TRBJ2-2; 8 bases line up with TRBD2. The CDR3 has 17 residues. The V segment lost 2 bases and the J segment 6 bases; nucleotides outside the gene matches: 11. The germline CDR1 and CDR2 sequences are KGHSH and LQKENI. The CDR3 DNA follows: TGTGCCAGCTCACCAATTAGCGGGGAGCTGACGCCCGGGGAGCTGTTTTTT. Translated, it gives CASSPISGELTPGELFF.

The chain uses TRBV7-2 and TRBJ2-5; D unclear. Germline assignment: CDR1 SGHTA and CDR2 FQGNSA. V was shortened by 6 bases and J by 0 bases, with 8 bases between the two germline ends. The CDR3 runs to 13 residues. CDR3 loop: CASSPRNQETQYF. The CDR3 DNA is TGTGCCAGCAGTCCCAGGAACCAAGAGACCCAGTACTTC.

A word on this clone: Other DNA sequences in the sample encode the same CDR3. This chain uses TRBV18 with TRBJ1-1; D remains ambiguous. Deletions cut 2 bases from V and 1 base from J, with 11 bases between. The V gene's germline CDR1 is KGHSH and CDR2 LQKENI. The CDR3 has 15 residues. The CDR3, as DNA: TGTGCCAGCTCACCATTGGAGGGCGCGAACACTGAAGCTTTCTTT. Amino acid sequence: CASSPLEGANTEAFF.

V and J are TRBV4-3 and TRBJ1-1; TRBD1 agrees at 9 bases. This CDR3 spans 15 amino acids. The ends lost 1 base at V and 8 bases at J; junction bases unmatched: 8. The germline gives CDR1 LGHNA, CDR2 YSLEER. CDR3 protein: CASSQAAQGAEEAFF. The CDR3 region has the DNA TGCGCCAGCAGCCAAGCGGCACAGGGGGCGGAAGAAGCTTTCTTT.

The chain links TRBV27 to TRBJ2-1; 11 nucleotides align to TRBD2. The CDR3 extends over 17 amino acids. Germline CDR1 MNHEY, CDR2 SMNVEV (reference sequence). The trim removed 0 bases at V and 2 bases at J, leaving 3 bases unmatched. CDR3 loop: CASSLSLAGGPYNEQFF. The CDR3 nucleotides are TGTGCCAGCAGTTTATCGCTAGCGGGAGGACCCTACAATGAGCAGTTCTTC.

J is TRBJ1-2 and V is TRBV16; TRBD1 might be the D (5 bases). Germline V gene data show CDR1 as KGHSY and CDR2 as FQNENV. This CDR3 spans 15 amino acids. Trimming left V 0 bases short and J 5 bases short, with 13 bases between. CDR3 in DNA: TGTGCCAGCAGCCAATCTTGGGGCGACACTTATGGCTACACCTTC. Translating it yields CASSQSWGDTYGYTF.